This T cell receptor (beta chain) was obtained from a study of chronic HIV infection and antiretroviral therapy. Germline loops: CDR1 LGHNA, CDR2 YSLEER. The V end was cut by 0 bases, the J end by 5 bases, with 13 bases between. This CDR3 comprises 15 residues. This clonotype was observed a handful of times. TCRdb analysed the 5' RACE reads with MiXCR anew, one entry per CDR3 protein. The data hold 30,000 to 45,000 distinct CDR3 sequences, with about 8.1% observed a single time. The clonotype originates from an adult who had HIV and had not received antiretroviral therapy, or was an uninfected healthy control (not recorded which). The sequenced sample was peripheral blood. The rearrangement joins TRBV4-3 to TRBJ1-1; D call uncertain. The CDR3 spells CASSQEPVVGTEAFF. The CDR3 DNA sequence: TGCGCCAGCAGCCAAGAACCGGTTGTGGGGACTGAAGCTTTCTTT.